Following are 13 T cell receptor beta chains from one sample sequenced in a study of identical twins. Each CDR3 protein gets one entry after TCRdb re-called the 5' RACE reads with MiXCR. The data contain fewer than 900,000 distinct CDR3 sequences, around 20% of them singletons. These data also formed part of another study, on T cells expressing NK-cell markers.

Sequencing used PBMCs. These receptors originate from a young woman in good health.

V gene TRBV2 combines with J gene TRBJ2-1, with D possibly TRBD2 on 6 matching bases. The CDR3 has 18 residues. Per the germline V gene, CDR1 is SNHLY and CDR2 is FYNNEI. The CDR3 reads CTFTSPGGSRPSRGEQFF. DNA of the CDR3: TGTACCTTCACCTCCCCCGGGGGATCTCGGCCCTCAAGGGGTGAGCAGTTCTTC.

The chain links TRBV2 to TRBJ1-1, with TRBD1 identical over 9 bases. Germline V gene lookup returns CDR1 SNHLY and CDR2 FYNNEI. This CDR3 contains 14 residues. J lost 0 bases, V lost 6 bases, and 2 bases had no gene match. The CDR3 region is CASRDRGLNTEAFF. The CDR3 nucleotides read TGTGCCAGCAGGGACAGGGGATTGAACACTGAAGCTTTCTTT.

The genes are TRBV25-1 and TRBJ1-6; 8 bases map to TRBD1. Trimming took 4 bases from V and 4 from J; bases not matched to a gene: 6. CDR3 length equals 16 residues. CDR1 and CDR2 from the germline V gene are MGHDK and SYGVNS. Here the CDR3 DNA reads TGTGCCAGCAGTGGCCCGGACAGGGTATATAATTCACCCCTCCACTTT. This codes for CASSGPDRVYNSPLHF.

This clonotype occurred many times. V is TRBV3-1 and J is TRBJ2-1; no definite D call. The V end was cut by 2 bases, the J end by 9 bases, with 8 bases between. This CDR3 has 12 residues. Germline CDR1 reads LGHDT; CDR2 reads YNNKEL (reference sequence). This chain's CDR3 is CASSQSKSEQFF. CDR3 DNA: TGTGCCAGCAGCCAATCTAAGAGTGAGCAGTTCTTC.

This chain uses TRBV27 with TRBJ2-1; a possible D gene is TRBD1 (5 bases). The CDR3 has 14 residues. CDR1 and CDR2 from the germline V gene are MNHEY and SMNVEV (reference sequence). With 4 bases removed from V and 5 bases from J, the gap between germline ends came to 12 bases. CDR3 in amino acids: CASSSVDSNNEQFF. The CDR3 nucleotides read TGTGCCAGCAGTTCCGTCGACAGTAACAATGAGCAGTTCTTC.

V and J are TRBV10-3 and TRBJ1-2, with 10 bases lining up with TRBD1. Trimming cost V 6 bases and J 8 bases; bases outside gene matches: 12. The CDR3 spans 15 residues. Germline CDR1 ENHRY, CDR2 SYGVKD. The CDR3 DNA reads TGTGCCATCAGGGGGACAGGGGTCGTCGATGAGGGCTACACCTTC. It codes for CAIRGTGVVDEGYTF.

The gene calls are TRBV5-4 and TRBJ2-7; 15 nucleotides align to TRBD2. The CDR3 covers 19 residues. Trimming took 3 bases from V and 1 from J; bases not matched to a gene: 11. The germline gives CDR1 SGHNT, CDR2 YYREEE (reference sequence). The CDR3 DNA is TGTGCCAGCAGCTCGCCAAACCGGGGACTAGCGGGAGGATCCTACGAGCAGTACTTC. Protein: CASSSPNRGLAGGSYEQYF.

About this clonotype: At one end, the junction sequence differs from germline, possibly due to a read error. The chain recombines TRBV5-1 with TRBJ2-5, with a possible D match to TRBD1 (5 bases). Germline CDR1 and CDR2: SGHRS and YFSETQ. The CDR3 contains 14 residues. The CDR3 reads CASSLGRVQETLYF. Here the CDR3 DNA reads TGCGCCAGCAGCTTGGGCAGGGTCCAAGAGACCCTGTACTTC.

The chain joins TRBV27 to TRBJ2-7, with D unclear. The CDR3 loop spans 14 amino acids. V lost 2 bases and J lost 6, with 14 bases in between. Germline V CDR1 and CDR2: MNHEY, SMNVEV (reference sequence). DNA for the CDR3: TGTGCCAGCAGTTTAAGCTTCTCCTTCGGCGAGCAGTACTTC. It codes for CASSLSFSFGEQYF.

Worth noting for this clonotype: At one end the junction does not follow the germline gene, possibly because of a read error. The CDR3, as DNA: TGCAGTGCTAGAACTGCATCAATCGTCTTC. Translated: CSARTASIVF. The chain uses TRBV20-1 and TRBJ2-5; D is uncertain. The CDR3 sequence is 10 residues long. Per germline, CDR1 DFQATT and CDR2 SNEGSKA (reference sequence).

This clonotype came up a few times. The CDR3 is CSAIVGGTNTGELFF. As DNA, the CDR3 is TGCAGTGCGATCGTTGGCGGGACGAACACCGGGGAGCTGTTTTTT. The J gene is TRBJ2-2, the V gene TRBV20-1, with TRBD2 as a possible D gene (6 bases). Trimming took 6 bases from V and 0 from J, leaving 14 bases between them. The germline V gene encodes CDR1 DFQATT and CDR2 SNEGSKA (reference sequence). The CDR3 contains 15 residues.

V usage is TRBV20-1 and J usage is TRBJ2-2; either TRBD1 or TRBD2 may fit D (6 bases each). CDR1 is DFQATT, CDR2 SNEGSKA, per germline (reference sequence). The CDR3 extends over 17 amino acids. The V end lost 1 base, the J end lost 2 bases, and 17 bases lay between the germline ends. CDR3 DNA sequence: TGCAGTGCTAGAGTGGTGGGGGGCGTAAGTAACACCGGGGAGCTGTTTTTT. Translation gives CSARVVGGVSNTGELFF.

The rearrangement links TRBV9 to TRBJ2-3; a weak D match, TRBD2 (6 bases). Germline CDR1 SGDLS, CDR2 YYNGEE. This CDR3 has 15 residues. V dropped 0 bases and J dropped 0 bases, with 8 bases sitting between them. In DNA form, the CDR3 reads TGTGCCAGCAGCGTAGGGGACTCTAGCACAGATACGCAGTATTTT. This translates into CASSVGDSSTDTQYF.